The next 19 T cell receptor beta chains were all read from a single sample in a study of post-analysis software for immune sequencing data. Overall study findings and caveats: Four to six TRBV segments were significantly more frequent in patients than in controls. TRBV5-6, TRBV5-1 and TRBV20-1 were among these segments.

Prepared libraries of TCR beta cDNA carried unique molecular identifiers. TCRdb reprocessed the PCR reads with MiXCR, giving one entry per CDR3 protein. Among approximately 730,000 distinct CDR3 sequences listed, 46% were seen once. No antigens are known for them. The material sequenced was blood. The receptors come from a girl between 10 and 17 years old with multiple sclerosis.

This clonotype was counted between two and nine times. The J gene is TRBJ2-1, the V gene TRBV6-1; the D gene is possibly TRBD2 (6 bases). This CDR3 comprises 11 residues. Germline values: CDR1 MNHNS, CDR2 SASEGT. Between the trimmed V and J ends, which lost 6 bases and 15 bases, there was a span of 15 bases. CDR3 in DNA: TGTGCCAGCAGAGCCGCTGGGGGGTTGTTCTTC. The encoded protein is CASRAAGGLFF.

V and J are TRBV10-3 and TRBJ2-5; 9 bases are a match to TRBD2. V lost 6 bases, J lost 4 bases, and 9 bases stayed unmatched. Germline V CDR1 and CDR2: ENHRY, SYGVKD. The CDR3 spans 15 residues. CDR3 region: CAIRRTREGVETQYF. The CDR3 DNA is TGTGCCATCAGAAGGACGCGGGAGGGGGTAGAGACCCAGTACTTC.

This clonotype appeared a single time. The genes are TRBV20-1 and TRBJ1-2, with D perhaps matching TRBD1 (5 bases). The CDR3 has 14 residues. The V end lost 4 bases, the J end lost 4 bases, and 16 bases lay between the germline ends. Germline V gene data show CDR1 as DFQATT and CDR2 as SNEGSKA (reference sequence). The CDR3 reads CSATSGLSGYGYTF. CDR3 bases: TGCAGTGCTACTTCGGGGCTTTCGGGCTATGGCTACACCTTC.

The chain uses TRBV7-2 and TRBJ2-7; 7 bases agree with TRBD2. The CDR3 extends over 16 amino acids. In germline, CDR1 is SGHTA, CDR2 FQGNSA. The junction had 7 bases not matched to a gene; V was cut back by 0 bases and J by 2 bases. The CDR3 DNA follows: TGTGCCAGCAGCTTAGCGGGAGGCGGGAGCCCCTACGAGCAGTACTTC. Translation gives CASSLAGGGSPYEQYF.

This clonotype has just a few counts. This rearrangement joins TRBV25-1 to TRBJ2-7, with TRBD1 identical over 8 bases. CDR3 size: 13 residues. Germline V gene sequence: CDR1 MGHDK, CDR2 SYGVNS. Unmatched junction bases numbered 3, after V lost 6 bases and J lost 2 bases. CDR3 protein: CASRGTGPYEQYF. In DNA form, the CDR3 reads TGTGCCAGCAGGGGGACAGGACCCTACGAGCAGTACTTC.

The CDR3 sequence is CASSVGLDSYYGYTF. CDR3 coding DNA: TGTGCCAGCAGCGTAGGGTTGGACAGCTACTATGGCTACACCTTC. This chain joins TRBV9 and TRBJ1-2, with D perhaps TRBD1 (6 bases). The germline V gene has CDR1 SGDLS and CDR2 YYNGEE. The CDR3 is made up of 15 amino acids. Trimming shortened V by 0 bases and J by 3 bases, and 12 bases separated the two germline ends. Together with reference TRBV9 and TRBJ1-2, the CDR3 gives the full variable domain: DSGVTQTPKHLITATGQRVTLRCSPRSGDLSVYWYQQSLDQGLQFLIQYYNGEERAKGNILERFSAQQFPDLHSELNLSSLELGDSALYFCASSVGLDSYYGYTFGSGTRLTVV.

The chain is built from TRBV7-2 and TRBJ2-3; 7 bases line up with TRBD2. Looked up from germline, CDR1 is SGHTA and CDR2 is FQGNSA. The CDR3 loop spans 17 amino acids. The junction had 12 bases not matched to a gene; V was cut back by 5 bases and J by 1 base. The CDR3 loop is CASSPFGRAGRTDTQYF. Written as DNA, the CDR3 is TGTGCCAGCAGCCCCTTCGGACGAGCGGGACGCACAGATACGCAGTATTTT.

This clonotype was seen only a few times. The V and J genes are TRBV7-6 and TRBJ2-5, with D unclear. The end of the DNA aligns better with TRBJ2-7, so the J call may be wrong. Per germline, CDR1 SGHVS and CDR2 FNYEAQ. The CDR3 length is 15 residues. CDR3 sequence reads: CASSQPGNTGGEQYF. CDR3 nucleotides: TGTGCCAGCAGCCAACCAGGTAACACTGGTGGCGAGCAGTACTTC.

V is TRBV20-1 and J is TRBJ2-7; D is perhaps TRBD2 (6 bases). The CDR3 is 15 residues long. Germline CDR1 DFQATT, CDR2 SNEGSKA (reference sequence). Trimming stripped 0 bases from V and 2 bases from J, with 14 bases between. CDR3 in DNA: TGCAGTGCTAGAGATCGGGCGGGAACTACCTACGAGCAGTACTTC. Its protein product is CSARDRAGTTYEQYF.

Only a few counts were recorded for this clonotype. The V gene is TRBV4-3, the J gene TRBJ2-7; possible D gene TRBD1, 5 bases. The germline V gene has CDR1 LGHNA and CDR2 YSLEER. The CDR3 length is 15 residues. V lost 0 bases and J lost 3, with 12 bases in between. Written as DNA, the CDR3 is TGCGCCAGCAGCCAAGACGGACATCACCTCTACGAGCAGTACTTC. Amino acid sequence: CASSQDGHHLYEQYF.

The chain links TRBV4-2 to TRBJ1-2; D might be TRBD1 (6 bases). Trimming took off 0 bases at V and 3 bases at J, with 14 bases between the two ends. This CDR3 is built from 16 residues. CDR1 is LGHNA and CDR2 is YNFKEQ in the germline V gene. This CDR3 is CASSQDAGARDYGYTF. The CDR3 nucleotides are TGTGCCAGCAGCCAAGATGCGGGGGCGAGGGACTATGGCTACACCTTC.

The chain uses TRBV4-2 and TRBJ2-1; 7 nucleotides align to TRBD2. V shed 6 bases and J 2 bases; nucleotides not matched to a gene: 10. There are 16 residues in the CDR3. Germline V gene lookup returns CDR1 LGHNA and CDR2 YNFKEQ. The CDR3 bases are TGTGCCAGCAGTACTCTTCCTAGCGGAACCTACAATGAGCAGTTCTTC. It specifies CASSTLPSGTYNEQFF.

This clonotype was observed a single time. J is TRBJ2-7 and V is TRBV12-3 or TRBV12-4; TRBD2 agrees at 8 bases. This CDR3 has 14 residues. V dropped 5 bases and J dropped 1; count of bases not matched to a gene: 4. The CDR3 loop reads CASSQRERSYEQYF. The CDR3 coding sequence is TGTGCCAGCAGTCAGCGGGAGCGATCCTACGAGCAGTACTTC.

This chain connects TRBV6-5 to TRBJ2-7; 7 positions agree with TRBD1. Unmatched junction bases numbered 14, after V lost 6 bases and J lost 3 bases. Germline V lookup: CDR1 MNHEY, CDR2 SVGAGI. The CDR3 is made up of 16 amino acids. The CDR3 sequence: CASRGELPGQIYEQYF. The CDR3 DNA is TGTGCCAGCAGGGGGGAGTTACCGGGACAGATCTACGAGCAGTACTTC.

The V gene is TRBV27, the J gene TRBJ2-5; 7 bases fit TRBD1. The J call is in doubt because the DNA end fits TRBJ2-7 better. Germline V lookup: CDR1 MNHEY, CDR2 SMNVEV (reference sequence). This CDR3 has 15 residues. CDR3: CASSPHQGGAYEQYF. DNA of the CDR3: TGTGCCAGCAGTCCCCACCAAGGGGGCGCGTACGAGCAGTACTTC.

The CDR3 sequence is CASSLGPGQTPKLFNYGYTF. CDR3 DNA sequence: TGTGCCAGCAGCTTAGGCCCCGGCCAGACACCGAAATTATTCAACTATGGCTACACCTTC. V gene TRBV7-9 combines with J gene TRBJ1-2; D uncertain. This CDR3 comprises 20 residues. The germline CDR1 and CDR2 sequences are SEHNR and FQNEAQ (reference sequence). V gave up 1 base and J gave up 2 bases, with 26 bases separating them.

This chain connects TRBV7-2 to TRBJ2-7; D might be TRBD1 (5 bases). CDR3 size: 16 residues. Germline CDR1 is SGHTA and CDR2 is FQGNSA. Trimming pared 0 bases from V and 10 bases from J, leaving 22 bases between. The chain's CDR3 is CASSLAIVQAKRTQYF. CDR3 bases: TGTGCCAGCAGCTTAGCGATTGTACAGGCTAAGAGAACCCAGTACTTC. Based on the CDR3 plus reference TRBV7-2 and TRBJ2-7, the full variable domain is GAGVSQSPSNKVTEKGKDVELRCDPISGHTALYWYRQSLGQGLEFLIYFQGNSAPDKSGLPSDRFSAERTGGSVSTLTIQRTQQEDSAVYLCASSLAIVQAKRTQYFGPGTRLTVT.

The chain has TRBV7-9 and TRBJ2-5; 11 bases align to TRBD2. The J call may be mistaken, given a closer DNA end match to TRBJ2-1. Germline V gives CDR1 SEHNR, CDR2 FQNEAQ (reference sequence). The length of the CDR3 is 15 residues. CDR3 DNA sequence: TGTGCCAGCAGCTCCATAGCGGGAGGGCAGTGGTTACAGTTCTTC. It yields the protein CASSSIAGGQWLQFF.

This clonotype was seen a few times. CDR3 in DNA: TGCAGCGCAAGAAGGGGGAGTAAGTCCGATGAGCAGTTCTTC. It specifies CSARRGSKSDEQFF. V gene TRBV20-1 combines with J gene TRBJ2-1; tentatively, D is TRBD1 (6 bases). From germline, CDR1 is DFQATT and CDR2 SNEGSKA (reference sequence). CDR3 length: 14 residues.